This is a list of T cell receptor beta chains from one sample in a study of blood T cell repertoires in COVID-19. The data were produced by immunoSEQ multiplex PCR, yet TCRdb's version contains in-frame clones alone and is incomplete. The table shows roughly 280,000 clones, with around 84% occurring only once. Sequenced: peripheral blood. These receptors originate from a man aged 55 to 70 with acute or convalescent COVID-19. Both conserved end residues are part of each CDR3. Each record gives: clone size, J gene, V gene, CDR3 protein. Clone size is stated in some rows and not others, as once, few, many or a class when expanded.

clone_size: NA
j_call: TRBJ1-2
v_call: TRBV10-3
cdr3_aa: CAILGGSDDYGYTF

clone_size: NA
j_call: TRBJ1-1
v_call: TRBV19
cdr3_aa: CASSIARTGGLTEAFF

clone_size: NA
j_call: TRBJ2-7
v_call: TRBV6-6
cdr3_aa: CASSGADGTYEQYF

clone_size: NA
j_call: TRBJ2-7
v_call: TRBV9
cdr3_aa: CASSVESVSYEQYF

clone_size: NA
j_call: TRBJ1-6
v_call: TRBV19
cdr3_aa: CASSGQPTYNSPLHF

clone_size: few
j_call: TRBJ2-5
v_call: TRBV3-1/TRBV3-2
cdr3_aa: CASSRLSETQYF

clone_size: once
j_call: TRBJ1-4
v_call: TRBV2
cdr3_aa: CASRVLRETNEKLFF

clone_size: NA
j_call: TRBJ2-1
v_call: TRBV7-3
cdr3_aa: CASSLGLNNEQFF

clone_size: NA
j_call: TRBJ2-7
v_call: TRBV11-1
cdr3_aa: CASSLRESYEQYF

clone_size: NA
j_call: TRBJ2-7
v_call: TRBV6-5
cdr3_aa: CASTSPRTTYEQYF

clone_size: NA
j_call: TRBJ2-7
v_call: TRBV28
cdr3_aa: CASSKGTGQGTSYEQYF

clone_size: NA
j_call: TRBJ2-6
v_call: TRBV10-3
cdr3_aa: CAITSGRGRESSGANVLTF

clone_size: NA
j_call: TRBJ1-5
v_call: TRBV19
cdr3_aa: CASSASGGSINQPQHF

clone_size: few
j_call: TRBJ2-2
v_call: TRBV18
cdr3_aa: CASSLRQDTGELFF

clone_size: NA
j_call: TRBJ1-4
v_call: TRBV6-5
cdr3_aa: CASSYSGTGYQRLFF

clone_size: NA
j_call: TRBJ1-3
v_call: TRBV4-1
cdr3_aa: CASSLGGTNGNTIYF